These 4 T cell receptor beta chains were all obtained from the same sample, sequenced in a study of T cells in Graves' hyperthyroidism and ophthalmopathy. RNA transcripts were the template for amplifying TCR beta CDR3 regions. First-round RT-PCR with HTBI primers amplified the TCR CDR3 region. TCRdb used MiXCR to reprocess the multiplex PCR reads, holding one entry per CDR3 protein. The data hold around 570,000 distinct CDR3 sequences, with 15% to 20% observed a single time. Input material: blood. All receptors derive from a man in his forties or fifties with Graves' ophthalmopathy.

Comments on this clonotype: Since a much larger clone is just one base distant, this may be a read error. The CDR3 nucleotides are TGTGCCAGCAGGCCCCCCCGGGACAGGATTTCCTACGAGCAGTACTTC. As protein: CASRPPRDRISYEQYF. The chain recombines TRBV6-1 with TRBJ2-7; 8 bases are a match to TRBD1. The CDR3 contains 16 residues. V shed 6 bases and J 1 base; nucleotides not matched to a gene: 11. Germline V CDR1 and CDR2: MNHNS, SASEGT.

This clonotype was recorded many times. The chain combines TRBV7-2 with TRBJ2-7; unclear D gene. The CDR3 length is 11 residues. Germline V gene sequence: CDR1 SGHTA, CDR2 FQGNSA. Trimming left V 4 bases short and J 5 bases short, with 6 bases between. CDR3 amino acids: CASSSRDEQYF. Here the CDR3 DNA reads TGTGCCAGCAGCTCCCGGGACGAGCAGTACTTC.

The gene calls are TRBV6-1 and TRBJ1-2; 7 positions agree with TRBD1. In germline, CDR1 is MNHNS, CDR2 SASEGT. V was clipped by 11 bases and J by 5 bases; unmatched bases: 11. The CDR3 has 13 amino acids. The CDR3 loop reads CASKTGQMYGYTF. The CDR3 DNA reads as TGTGCCTCAAAAACGGGACAGATGTATGGCTACACCTTC.

This clonotype was seen a few times. This chain uses TRBV30 with TRBJ2-1, with 15 bases identical to TRBD2. CDR1 GTSNPN and CDR2 SVGIG come from the germline V gene (reference sequence). The CDR3 is 18 amino acids. Unmatched junction bases numbered 6, after V lost 3 bases and J lost 0 bases. The DNA of the CDR3 is TGTGCCTGGAGAGGGGGGACTAGCGGGAGGAGCTCCTACAATGAGCAGTTCTTC. Translating gives CAWRGGTSGRSSYNEQFF.